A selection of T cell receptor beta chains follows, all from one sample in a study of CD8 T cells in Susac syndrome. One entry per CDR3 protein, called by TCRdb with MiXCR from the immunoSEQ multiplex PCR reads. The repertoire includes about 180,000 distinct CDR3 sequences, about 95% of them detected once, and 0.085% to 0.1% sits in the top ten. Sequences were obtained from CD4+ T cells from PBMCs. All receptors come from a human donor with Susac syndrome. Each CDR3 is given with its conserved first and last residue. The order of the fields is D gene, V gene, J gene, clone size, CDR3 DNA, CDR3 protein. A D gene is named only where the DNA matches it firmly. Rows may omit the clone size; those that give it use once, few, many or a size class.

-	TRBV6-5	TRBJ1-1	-	TGTGCCAGCAGTTATCGGGGTCGGGGACGGACTGAAGCTTTCTTT	CASSYRGRGRTEAFF
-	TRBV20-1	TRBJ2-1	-	TGCAGCGTTCAGGCGAGCTCCTACAATGAGCAGTTCTTC	CSVQASSYNEQFF
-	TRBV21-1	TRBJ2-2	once	TGTGCCAGCATTTTAAGCAGGGCGAACACCGGGGAGCTGTTTTTT	CASILSRANTGELFF
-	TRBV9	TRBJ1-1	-	TGTGCCAGCAGCGAAGTCGGTTGGGGAGAGAACACTGAAGCTTTCTTT	CASSEVGWGENTEAFF
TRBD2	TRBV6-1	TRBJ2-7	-	TGTGCCAGCAGTGAACCGACTAGCGGGAGAATCTACGAGCAGTACTTC	CASSEPTSGRIYEQYF
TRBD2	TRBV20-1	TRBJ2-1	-	TGCAGTGCTAGGGCGACTAGCGGGGGGTACAATGAGCAGTTCTTC	CSARATSGGYNEQFF
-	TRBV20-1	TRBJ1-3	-	TGCAGTGCCTCCGGGGCTAGATCTGGAAACACCATATATTTT	CSASGARSGNTIYF
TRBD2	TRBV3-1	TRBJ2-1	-	TGTGCCAGCAGCCAAGATAGCGGGACCTACAATGAGCAGTTCTTC	CASSQDSGTYNEQFF
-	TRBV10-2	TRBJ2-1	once	TGCGCCAGCAGTGAGTTGGCCGGTGAGCAGTTCTTC	CASSELAGEQFF
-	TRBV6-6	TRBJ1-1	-	TGTGCCAGCAGTTATCAGTCAGGGGAAGCTTTCTTT	CASSYQSGEAFF